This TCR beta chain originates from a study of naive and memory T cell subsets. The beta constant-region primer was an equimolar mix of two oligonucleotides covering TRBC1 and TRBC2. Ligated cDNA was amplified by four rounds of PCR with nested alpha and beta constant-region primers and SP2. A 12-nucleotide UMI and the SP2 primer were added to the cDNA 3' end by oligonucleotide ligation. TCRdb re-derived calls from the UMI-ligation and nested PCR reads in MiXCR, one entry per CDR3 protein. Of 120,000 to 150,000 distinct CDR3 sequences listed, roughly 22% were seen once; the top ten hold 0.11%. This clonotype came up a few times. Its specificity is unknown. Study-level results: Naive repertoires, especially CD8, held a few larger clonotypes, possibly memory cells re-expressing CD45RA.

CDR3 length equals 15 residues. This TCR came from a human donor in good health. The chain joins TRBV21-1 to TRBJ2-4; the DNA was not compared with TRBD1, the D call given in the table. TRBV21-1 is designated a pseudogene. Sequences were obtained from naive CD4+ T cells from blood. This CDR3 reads CASTSLSAAKNIQYF. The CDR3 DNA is TGTGCCAGCACGTCCCTTTCTGCGGCCAAAAACATTCAGTACTTC.